The 28 T cell receptor beta chains presented below share a single source sample, sequenced in a study of blood T cell repertoires in COVID-19. Libraries were prepared by immunoSEQ multiplex PCR; TCRdb keeps only in-frame clonotypes and omits some of them. Among about 120,000 clones listed, roughly 80% were seen once. The sequenced sample consisted of peripheral blood. The receptors were gathered from a man aged 25 to 40 with acute or convalescent COVID-19.

The chain has TRBV7-3 and TRBJ1-3; D gene unclear. The CDR3 is 15 amino acids. CDR1 and CDR2 (germline): SGHTA, FQGTGA. V was cut by 3 bases and J by 0 bases, with 9 bases left in between. CDR3 DNA sequence: TGTGCCAGCAGCTTTGGTCCGAGCTCTGGAAACACCATATATTTT. It is translated as CASSFGPSSGNTIYF.

CDR3 bases: TGTGCCAGCGGAAAAAGCAGGGTCTCCTACGAGCAGTACTTC. Protein product: CASGKSRVSYEQYF. The J gene is TRBJ2-7, the V gene TRBV6-5; TRBD1 is a possible D gene (5 bases). There are 14 residues in the CDR3. Germline lookup yields CDR1 MNHEY and CDR2 SVGAGI. V lost 8 bases to trimming and J lost 0 bases, with 14 bases between them.

The chain joins TRBV7-2 to TRBJ2-2; D possibly corresponds to TRBD2 (5 bases). Trimming shortened V by 5 bases and J by 3 bases, and 7 bases separated the two germline ends. Germline V gene lookup returns CDR1 SGHTA and CDR2 FQGNSA. The CDR3 totals 13 residues. CDR3 region: CASSRDYTGELFF. CDR3 nucleotides: TGTGCCAGCAGCCGGGATTACACCGGGGAGCTGTTTTTT. Supplemented by reference TRBV7-2 and TRBJ2-2, the full variable domain reads GAGVSQSPSNKVTEKGKDVELRCDPISGHTALYWYRQSLGQGLEFLIYFQGNSAPDKSGLPSDRFSAERTGGSVSTLTIQRTQQEDSAVYLCASSRDYTGELFFGEGSRLTVL.

The chain uses TRBV19 and TRBJ1-6, with TRBD1 matching over 11 bases. Germline V gives CDR1 LNHDA, CDR2 SQIVND (reference sequence). V gave up 6 bases and J gave up 5 bases; unmatched junction bases: 3. There are 15 residues in the CDR3. CDR3 nucleotide sequence: TGTGCCAGTAGAGGGACAGGGGGAAATAATTCACCCCTCCACTTT. It is translated as CASRGTGGNNSPLHF.

J is TRBJ2-2 and V is TRBV5-1; possibly TRBD1 for D (6 bases). This CDR3 is 16 amino acids long. Trimming cost V 7 bases and J 3 bases, with 19 bases left between them. Germline-derived CDR1 and CDR2 are SGHRS and YFSETQ. Written as DNA, the CDR3 is TGCGCCAGCGGAGGCGAGGCAGGGGTTGACACCGGGGAGCTGTTTTTT. This encodes CASGGEAGVDTGELFF. The entire variable domain, with the rest obtained from reference TRBV5-1 and TRBJ2-2, is as follows: KAGVTQTPRYLIKTRGQQVTLSCSPISGHRSVSWYQQTPGQGLQFLFEYFSETQRNKGNFPGRFSGRQFSNSRSEMNVSTLELGDSALYLCASGGEAGVDTGELFFGEGSRLTVL.

The CDR3 nucleotides are TGCAGCGTTGAAGAAACTAGCGGGGGGGGCACAGATACGCAGTATTTT. Amino acid sequence: CSVEETSGGGTDTQYF. The genes are TRBV29-1 and TRBJ2-3; 13 nucleotides align to TRBD2. The CDR3 has 16 residues. Unmatched junction bases numbered 1, after V lost 0 bases and J lost 1 base. Per the germline V gene, CDR1 is SQVTM and CDR2 is ANQGSEA.

For the CDR3, the DNA is TGCGCTGGCCAGGCCGGGGGACAGGGACAGCCCCAGCATTTT. Encoded protein: CAGQAGGQGQPQHF. The rearrangement joins TRBV29-1 to TRBJ1-5, with TRBD1 identical over 9 bases. The germline V gene encodes CDR1 SQVTM and CDR2 ANQGSEA. The CDR3 extends over 14 amino acids. Drawing the rest from reference TRBV29-1 and TRBJ1-5, the complete variable domain is SAVISQKPSRDICQRGTSLTIQCQVDSQVTMMFWYRQQPGQSLTLIATANQGSEATYESGFVIDKFPISRPNLTFSTLTVSNMSPEDSSIYLCAGQAGGQGQPQHFGDGTRLSIL.

The V call is TRBV10-2, the J call TRBJ2-6; perhaps TRBD2 as D (6 bases). The germline V gene has CDR1 WSHSY and CDR2 SAAADI. Trimming took 3 bases from V and 0 from J, leaving 9 bases between them. The CDR3 length is 16 residues. The CDR3 here is CASSDGGASGANVLTF. CDR3 DNA sequence: TGCGCCAGCAGTGATGGAGGGGCCTCTGGGGCCAACGTCCTGACTTTC.

The chain couples TRBV30 to TRBJ1-3, with D possibly TRBD1 on 6 matching bases. The ends were cut back, 0 bases at V and 4 bases at J, with 10 bases in the middle. This CDR3 spans 14 amino acids. Germline-derived CDR1 and CDR2 are GTSNPN and SVGIG (reference sequence). Here the CDR3 DNA reads TGTGCCTGGAGTGTTTGGGGGCTAGGAAACACCATATATTTT. Encoded protein: CAWSVWGLGNTIYF.

This sequence joins TRBV5-5 and TRBJ2-1, with D unclear. Germline V gene sequence: CDR1 SGHKS, CDR2 YYEKEE (reference sequence). This CDR3 has 13 amino acids. V was pared by 0 bases and J by 10 bases, with 11 bases between. CDR3 sequence (DNA): TGTGCCAGCAGCTTGGGGCCATCAGGAGAGCAGTTCTTC. It codes for CASSLGPSGEQFF.

V and J are TRBV19 and TRBJ1-2; possible D gene TRBD1, 6 bases. Trimming pared 5 bases from V and 6 bases from J, leaving 10 bases between. The CDR3 is 12 amino acids. Germline values: CDR1 LNHDA, CDR2 SQIVND (reference sequence). In DNA, the CDR3 is TGTGCCAGTAGTCGCCAGGGGAATGGCTACACCTTC. Protein product: CASSRQGNGYTF.

The chain links TRBV11-2 to TRBJ2-2; unclear D gene. Trimming took 6 bases from V and 1 from J, leaving 12 bases between them. The CDR3 is made up of 15 amino acids. Germline CDR1 is SGHAT and CDR2 is FQNNGV. The CDR3 bases are TGTGCCAGCAGTCGTGGGCGACAGAACACCGGGGAGCTGTTTTTT. It specifies CASSRGRQNTGELFF.

The gene calls are TRBV27 and TRBJ2-2; D might be TRBD1 (6 bases). Per germline, CDR1 MNHEY and CDR2 SMNVEV (reference sequence). This CDR3 has 18 residues. V was shortened by 1 base and J by 0 bases, with 15 bases between the two germline ends. This CDR3 reads CASSLYFPGTTNTGELFF. CDR3 DNA: TGTGCCAGCAGTTTATATTTCCCCGGGACAACGAACACCGGGGAGCTGTTTTTT.

V gene TRBV30 combines with J gene TRBJ2-5; 9 nucleotides align to TRBD2. The trim removed 2 bases at V and 2 bases at J, leaving 3 bases unmatched. The CDR3 covers 14 residues. Germline CDR1 and CDR2: GTSNPN and SVGIG (reference sequence). The CDR3, as DNA: TGTGCCTGGAGTCGACTAGCGGTACAAGAGACCCAGTACTTC. This sequence encodes CAWSRLAVQETQYF.

CDR3 sequence reads: CASSIGPLGTDTQYF. DNA of the CDR3: TGTGCCAGTAGTATAGGCCCCCTAGGCACAGATACGCAGTATTTT. V and J are TRBV19 and TRBJ2-3; D unclear. This CDR3 is built from 15 residues. CDR1 LNHDA and CDR2 SQIVND come from the germline V gene (reference sequence). Trimming took 1 base from V and 1 from J, leaving 9 bases between them.

This chain connects TRBV6-5 to TRBJ1-2; no firm D call. Trimming took 0 bases from V and 6 from J, leaving 8 bases between them. The CDR3 has 13 residues. Germline V gene sequence: CDR1 MNHEY, CDR2 SVGAGI. This CDR3 reads CASSYSAGDGYTF. CDR3 coding DNA: TGTGCCAGCAGTTACTCTGCGGGTGATGGCTACACCTTC.

This sequence joins TRBV6-4 and TRBJ2-7; TRBD1 aligns across 8 bases. The V and J ends lost 8 bases and 1 base, in that order; junction bases with no gene match: 16. This CDR3 spans 17 amino acids. Germline values: CDR1 MRHNA, CDR2 SNTAGT. The CDR3 sequence is CASSKTRDRTESYEQYV. The DNA for the CDR3 is TGTGCCAGCTCAAAAACCCGGGACAGGACCGAATCCTACGAGCAGTACGTC.

The rearrangement uses TRBV10-3 and TRBJ2-3; TRBD2 matches 7 bases. Germline V gene data show CDR1 as ENHRY and CDR2 as SYGVKD. V gave up 5 bases and J gave up 1 base; unmatched junction bases: 3. The CDR3 is 14 amino acids. The CDR3 loop is CAISSRGGTDTQYF. CDR3 nucleotides: TGTGCCATCAGTTCCCGGGGGGGCACAGATACGCAGTATTTT.

The V and J genes are TRBV5-1 and TRBJ2-7; the match to TRBD2 covers 9 bases. Trimming at V came to 2 bases and at J to 1 base, leaving 4 bases not matched to a gene. Germline-derived CDR1 and CDR2 are SGHRS and YFSETQ. The CDR3 runs to 15 residues. CDR3 sequence (DNA): TGCGCCAGCAGCTTAGGCGGGAGGGAATCCTACGAGCAGTACGTC. Translated, it gives CASSLGGRESYEQYV.

The V gene is TRBV11-2, the J gene TRBJ2-4; D perhaps matches TRBD1 (5 bases). The CDR3 spans 14 residues. V was trimmed by 1 base and J by 11 bases, leaving 15 bases between them. The germline gives CDR1 SGHAT, CDR2 FQNNGV. The CDR3 region has the DNA TGTGCCAGCAGCTTAGTAGTCAGGGCTAGGGTTCAGTACTTC. Its protein is CASSLVVRARVQYF.

By sample fraction, this clone is large. This chain links TRBV21-1 with TRBJ2-7; the listed D gene, TRBD1, was not tested against the DNA. TRBV21-1 is listed as a pseudogene. CDR3 length: 15 residues. In nucleotides, the CDR3 is TGTGCCAGCAGCACTCAACAGGACACCCACTACGAGCAGTACGTC. Translation: CASSTQQDTHYEQYV.

The rearrangement uses TRBV9 and TRBJ2-7; 9 bases fit TRBD1. Trimming took 0 bases from V and 7 from J; bases not matched to a gene: 5. The length of the CDR3 is 14 residues. Germline-derived CDR1 and CDR2 are SGDLS and YYNGEE. The CDR3 sequence: CASSVGDRVREQYF. The CDR3 coding sequence is TGTGCCAGCAGCGTAGGGGACAGGGTGAGGGAGCAGTACTTC.

The rearrangement joins TRBV14 to TRBJ2-1; 7 bases align to TRBD1. This CDR3 has 15 residues. Germline V gene data show CDR1 as SGHDN and CDR2 as FVKESK. The junction had 12 bases not matched to a gene; V was cut back by 2 bases and J by 11 bases. The CDR3 DNA follows: TGTGCCAGCAGCCAAACATTACAGGGGACGCGCAAGCAGTTCTTC. The encoded protein is CASSQTLQGTRKQFF.

J is TRBJ1-3 and V is TRBV30, with a weak D call TRBD1 (5 bases). Per germline, CDR1 GTSNPN and CDR2 SVGIG (reference sequence). This CDR3 comprises 14 residues. V lost 6 bases, J lost 2 bases, and 14 bases lay in between. The CDR3 DNA is TGTGCCTGTTCGGTCGACAGTACTGGAAACACCATATATTTT. Encoded protein: CACSVDSTGNTIYF.

The chain links TRBV9 to TRBJ1-2; D remains ambiguous. CDR3 size: 14 residues. Trimming pared 0 bases from V and 4 bases from J, leaving 10 bases between. Looked up from germline, CDR1 is SGDLS and CDR2 is YYNGEE. DNA for the CDR3: TGTGCCAGCAGCGTAGACGAGGGAATCTATGGCTACACCTTC. Translated: CASSVDEGIYGYTF.

The V call is TRBV19, the J call TRBJ2-3; unclear D gene. The CDR3 is made up of 13 amino acids. Germline V CDR1 and CDR2: LNHDA, SQIVND (reference sequence). V was shortened by 0 bases and J by 4 bases, with 5 bases between the two germline ends. The CDR3 nucleotides are TGTGCCAGTAGTATAGAGGGCCCAGATACGCAGTATTTT. It codes for CASSIEGPDTQYF.

This chain connects TRBV5-1 to TRBJ1-6, with D unresolved. Trimming cost V 3 bases and J 0 bases, with 4 bases left between them. This CDR3 has 14 amino acids. Germline V gene sequence: CDR1 SGHRS, CDR2 YFSETQ. The CDR3 reads CASSWSSYNSPLHF. DNA for the CDR3: TGCGCCAGCAGCTGGAGCTCCTATAATTCACCCCTCCACTTT.

This chain joins TRBV5-3 and TRBJ2-4; 9 bases align to TRBD2. TRBV5-3 is marked as an open reading frame, function uncertain. Trimming took 7 bases from V and 1 from J; bases not matched to a gene: 15. This CDR3 has 18 amino acids. Written as DNA, the CDR3 is TGTGCCAGAGTCGTTCTAGCGGGACCCACGGGGGCCAAAAACATTCAGTACTTC. This gives the protein CARVVLAGPTGAKNIQYF.